The source of this TCR beta chain is a study of T cell responses to AZD1222 COVID-19 vaccine. The study pooled second doses at about 4 or about 12 weeks. Clones were read by immunoSEQ multiplex PCR, and TCRdb kept only the in-frame ones, dropping some. The table shows around 170,000 clones, with about 93% occurring only once. The origin of this receptor is an adult who received the AZD1222 COVID-19 vaccine. Material: peripheral blood, obtained 28 days after the second AZD1222 dose.

The chain's CDR3 is CASSEAGGQETQYF. DNA of the CDR3: TGTGCCAGCAGTGAGGCGGGGGGGCAAGAGACCCAGTACTTC. The chain links TRBV6-1 to TRBJ2-5, with 9 bases identical to TRBD2. J lost 2 bases, V lost 3 bases, and 1 base had no gene match. From germline, CDR1 is MNHNS and CDR2 SASEGT. This CDR3 spans 14 amino acids.